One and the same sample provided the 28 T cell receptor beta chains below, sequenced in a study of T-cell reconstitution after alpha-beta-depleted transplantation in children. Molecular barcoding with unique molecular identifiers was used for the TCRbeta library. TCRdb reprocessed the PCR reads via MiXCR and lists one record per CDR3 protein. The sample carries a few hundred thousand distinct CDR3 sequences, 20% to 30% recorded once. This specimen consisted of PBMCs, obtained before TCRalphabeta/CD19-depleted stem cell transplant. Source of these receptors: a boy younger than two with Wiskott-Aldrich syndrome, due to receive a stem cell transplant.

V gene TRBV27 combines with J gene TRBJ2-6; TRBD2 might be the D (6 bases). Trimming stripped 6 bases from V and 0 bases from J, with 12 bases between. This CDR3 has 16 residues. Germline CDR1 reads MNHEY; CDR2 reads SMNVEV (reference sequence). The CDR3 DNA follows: TGTGCCAGCAGCCCTGCGGGGTTCTCTGGGGCCAACGTCCTGACTTTC. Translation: CASSPAGFSGANVLTF.

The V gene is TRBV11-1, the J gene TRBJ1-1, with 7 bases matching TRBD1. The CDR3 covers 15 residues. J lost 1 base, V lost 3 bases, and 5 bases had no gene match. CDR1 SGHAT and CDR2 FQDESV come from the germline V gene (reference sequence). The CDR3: CASSLRSGGNTEAFF. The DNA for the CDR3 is TGTGCCAGCAGCTTGCGCTCAGGGGGGAACACTGAAGCTTTCTTT.

The CDR3 reads CSAREGADTQYF. In nucleotides, the CDR3 is TGCAGTGCTAGAGAAGGGGCAGATACGCAGTATTTT. The rearrangement uses TRBV20-1 and TRBJ2-3; a weak D match, TRBD1 (5 bases). Deletions cut 0 bases from V and 4 bases from J, with 5 bases between. The germline V gene encodes CDR1 DFQATT and CDR2 SNEGSKA (reference sequence). The CDR3 totals 12 residues.

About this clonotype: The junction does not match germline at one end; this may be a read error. The CDR3: CASRGIGGNTIYF. CDR3 nucleotide sequence: TGTGCCAGCAGGGGGATCGGGGGAAACACTATATATTTT. The rearrangement joins TRBV12-3 or TRBV12-4 to TRBJ1-3, with D perhaps matching TRBD1 (5 bases). CDR3 length: 13 amino acids.

The CDR3 bases are TGTGCCACCAGTGATGCCCGACAGGGACAAGAGACCCAGTACTTC. Translation: CATSDARQGQETQYF. V usage is TRBV24-1 and J usage is TRBJ2-5, with 7 bases aligning to TRBD1. V dropped 3 bases and J dropped 2; count of bases not matched to a gene: 5. CDR1 KGHDR and CDR2 SFDVKD come from the germline V gene. The CDR3 runs to 15 residues.

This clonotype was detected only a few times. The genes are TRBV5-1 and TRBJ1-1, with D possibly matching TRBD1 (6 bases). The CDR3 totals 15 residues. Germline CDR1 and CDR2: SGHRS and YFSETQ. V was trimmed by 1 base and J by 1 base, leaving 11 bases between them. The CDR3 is CASSLRGAPNTEAFF. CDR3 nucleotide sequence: TGCGCCAGCAGCTTGAGGGGGGCCCCGAACACTGAAGCTTTCTTT.

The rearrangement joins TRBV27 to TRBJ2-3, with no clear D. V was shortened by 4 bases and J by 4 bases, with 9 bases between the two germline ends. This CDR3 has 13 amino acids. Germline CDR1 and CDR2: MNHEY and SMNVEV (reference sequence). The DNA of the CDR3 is TGTGCCAGCAGTTATGTTGGTTCAGATACGCAGTATTTT. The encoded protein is CASSYVGSDTQYF.

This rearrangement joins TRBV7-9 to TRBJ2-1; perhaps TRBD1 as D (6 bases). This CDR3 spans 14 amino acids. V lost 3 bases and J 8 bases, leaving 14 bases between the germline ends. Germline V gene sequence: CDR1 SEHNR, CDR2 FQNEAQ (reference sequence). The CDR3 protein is CASSFPGGFDEQFF. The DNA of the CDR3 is TGTGCCAGCAGCTTCCCTGGGGGCTTCGATGAGCAGTTCTTC.

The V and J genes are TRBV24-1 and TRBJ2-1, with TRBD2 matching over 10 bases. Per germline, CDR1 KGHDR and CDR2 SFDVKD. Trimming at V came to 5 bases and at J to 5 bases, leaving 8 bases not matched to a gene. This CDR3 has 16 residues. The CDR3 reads CATSGMGLASNNEQFF. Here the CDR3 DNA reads TGTGCCACCAGTGGAATGGGACTAGCGTCTAACAATGAGCAGTTCTTC.

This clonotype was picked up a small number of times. The CDR3 loop is CASSQVASSPAGELFF. The CDR3 DNA reads TGTGCCAGCAGCCAAGTTGCTTCTAGCCCGGCCGGGGAGCTGTTTTTT. This sequence joins TRBV4-2 and TRBJ2-2; D is possibly TRBD2 (5 bases). V was trimmed by 1 base and J by 6 bases, leaving 15 bases between them. CDR3 length equals 16 residues. The germline V gene has CDR1 LGHNA and CDR2 YNFKEQ.

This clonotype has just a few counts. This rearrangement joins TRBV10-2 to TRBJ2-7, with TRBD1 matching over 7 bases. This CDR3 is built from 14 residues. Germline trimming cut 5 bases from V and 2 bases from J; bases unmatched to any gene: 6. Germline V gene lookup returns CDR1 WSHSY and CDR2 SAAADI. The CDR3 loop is CASSTTTGPYEQYF. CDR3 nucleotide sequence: TGCGCCAGCAGTACCACGACAGGGCCCTACGAGCAGTACTTC.

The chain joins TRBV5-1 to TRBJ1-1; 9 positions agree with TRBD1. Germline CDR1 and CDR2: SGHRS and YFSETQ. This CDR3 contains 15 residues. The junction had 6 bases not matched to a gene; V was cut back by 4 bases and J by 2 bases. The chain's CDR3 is CASSPGTGRNTEAFF. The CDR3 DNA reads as TGCGCCAGCAGCCCGGGGACAGGGAGAAACACTGAAGCTTTCTTT. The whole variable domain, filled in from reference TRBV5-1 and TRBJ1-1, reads KAGVTQTPRYLIKTRGQQVTLSCSPISGHRSVSWYQQTPGQGLQFLFEYFSETQRNKGNFPGRFSGRQFSNSRSEMNVSTLELGDSALYLCASSPGTGRNTEAFFGQGTRLTVV.

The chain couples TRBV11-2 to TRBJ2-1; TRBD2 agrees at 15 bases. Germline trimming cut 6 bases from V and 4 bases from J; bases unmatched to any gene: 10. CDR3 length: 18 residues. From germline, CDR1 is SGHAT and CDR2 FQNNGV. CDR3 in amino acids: CASSPSPGLAGGYNEQFF. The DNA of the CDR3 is TGTGCCAGCAGTCCTTCTCCGGGACTAGCGGGAGGTTACAATGAGCAGTTCTTC.

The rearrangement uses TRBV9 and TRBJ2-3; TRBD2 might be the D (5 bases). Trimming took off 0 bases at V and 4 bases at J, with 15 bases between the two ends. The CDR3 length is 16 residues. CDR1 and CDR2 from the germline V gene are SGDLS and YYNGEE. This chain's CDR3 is CASSVGWERLPDTQYF. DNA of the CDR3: TGTGCCAGCAGCGTAGGGTGGGAGAGGCTTCCAGATACGCAGTATTTT.

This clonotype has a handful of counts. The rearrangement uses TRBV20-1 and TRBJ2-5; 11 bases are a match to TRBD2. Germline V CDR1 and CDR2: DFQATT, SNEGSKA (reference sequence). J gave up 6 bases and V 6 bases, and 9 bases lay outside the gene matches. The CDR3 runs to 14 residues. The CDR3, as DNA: TGCAGTGCCTCCTTAGCGGGAGGGCCGAAGACCCAGTACTTC. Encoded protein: CSASLAGGPKTQYF.

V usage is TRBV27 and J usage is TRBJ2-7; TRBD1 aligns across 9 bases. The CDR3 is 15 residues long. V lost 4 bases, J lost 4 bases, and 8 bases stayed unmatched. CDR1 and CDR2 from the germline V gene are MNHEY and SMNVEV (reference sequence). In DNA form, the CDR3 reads TGTGCCAGCAGTTCCCGCCGGGACAGGGTTTACGAGCAGTACTTC. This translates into CASSSRRDRVYEQYF.

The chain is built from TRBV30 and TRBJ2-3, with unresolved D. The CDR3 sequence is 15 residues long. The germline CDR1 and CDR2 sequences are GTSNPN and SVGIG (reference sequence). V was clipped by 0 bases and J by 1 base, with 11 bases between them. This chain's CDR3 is CAWSVIRVGTDTQYF. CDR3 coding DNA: TGTGCCTGGAGTGTAATCCGGGTCGGCACAGATACGCAGTATTTT.

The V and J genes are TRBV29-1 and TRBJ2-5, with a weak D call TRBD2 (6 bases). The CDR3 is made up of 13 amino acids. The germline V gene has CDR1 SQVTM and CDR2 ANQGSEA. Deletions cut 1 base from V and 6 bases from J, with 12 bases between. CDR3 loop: CSVEGEGGKTQYF. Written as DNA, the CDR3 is TGCAGCGTTGAAGGCGAGGGCGGGAAGACCCAGTACTTC.

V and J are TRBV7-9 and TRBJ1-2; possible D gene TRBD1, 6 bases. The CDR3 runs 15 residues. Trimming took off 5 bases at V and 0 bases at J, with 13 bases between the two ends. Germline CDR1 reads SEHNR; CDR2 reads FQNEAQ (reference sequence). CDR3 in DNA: TGTGCCAGCAGCCCCGCCAGGGGAACTAACTATGGCTACACCTTC. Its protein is CASSPARGTNYGYTF.

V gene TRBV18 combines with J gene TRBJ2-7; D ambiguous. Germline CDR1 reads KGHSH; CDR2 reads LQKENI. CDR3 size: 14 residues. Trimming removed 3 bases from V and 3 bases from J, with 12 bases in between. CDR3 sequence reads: CASSPDRFFYEQYF. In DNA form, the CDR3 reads TGTGCCAGCTCACCGGACCGCTTCTTCTACGAGCAGTACTTC.

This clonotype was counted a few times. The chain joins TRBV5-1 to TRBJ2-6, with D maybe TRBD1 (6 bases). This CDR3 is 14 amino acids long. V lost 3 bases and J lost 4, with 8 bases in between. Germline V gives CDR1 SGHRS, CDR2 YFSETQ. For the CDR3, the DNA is TGCGCCAGCAGCTGGACAGCGGGGGCCAACGTCCTGACTTTC. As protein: CASSWTAGANVLTF.

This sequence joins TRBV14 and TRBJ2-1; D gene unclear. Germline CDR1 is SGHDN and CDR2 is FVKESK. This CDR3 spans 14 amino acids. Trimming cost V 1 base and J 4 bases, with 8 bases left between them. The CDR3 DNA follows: TGTGCCAGCAGCCAAGGGGCCGTATACAATGAGCAGTTCTTC. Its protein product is CASSQGAVYNEQFF.

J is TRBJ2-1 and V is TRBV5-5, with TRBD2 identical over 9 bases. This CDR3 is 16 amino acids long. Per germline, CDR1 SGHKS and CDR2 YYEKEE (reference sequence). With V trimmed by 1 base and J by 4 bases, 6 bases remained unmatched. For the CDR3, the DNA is TGTGCCAGCAGCTTGTCCCCCAGCGGGAGGTACAATGAGCAGTTCTTC. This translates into CASSLSPSGRYNEQFF.

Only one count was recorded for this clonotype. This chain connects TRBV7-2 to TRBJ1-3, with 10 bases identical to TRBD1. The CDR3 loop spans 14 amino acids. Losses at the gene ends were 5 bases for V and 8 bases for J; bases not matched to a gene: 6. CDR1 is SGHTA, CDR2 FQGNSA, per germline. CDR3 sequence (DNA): TGTGCCAGCAGCACCCGACAGGGGGCTGACACCATATATTTT. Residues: CASSTRQGADTIYF.

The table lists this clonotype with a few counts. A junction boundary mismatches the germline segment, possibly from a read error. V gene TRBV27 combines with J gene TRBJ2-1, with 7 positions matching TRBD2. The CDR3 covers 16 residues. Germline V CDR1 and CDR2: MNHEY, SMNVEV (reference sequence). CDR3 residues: CASSLSLAYSYNEQFF. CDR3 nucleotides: TGTGCCAGCAGCTTATCACTAGCGTACTCCTACAATGAGCAGTTCTTC.

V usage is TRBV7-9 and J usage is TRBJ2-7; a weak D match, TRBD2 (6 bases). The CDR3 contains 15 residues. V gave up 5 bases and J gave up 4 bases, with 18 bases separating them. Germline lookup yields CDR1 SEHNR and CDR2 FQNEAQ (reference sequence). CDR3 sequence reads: CASSPLGGGGYEQYF. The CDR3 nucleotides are TGTGCCAGCAGCCCCTTGGGTGGCGGAGGGTACGAGCAGTACTTC. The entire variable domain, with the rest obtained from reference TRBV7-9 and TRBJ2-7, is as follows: DTGVSQNPRHKITKRGQNVTFRCDPISEHNRLYWYRQTLGQGPEFLTYFQNEAQLEKSRLLSDRFSAERPKGSFSTLEIQRTEQGDSAMYLCASSPLGGGGYEQYFGPGTRLTVT.

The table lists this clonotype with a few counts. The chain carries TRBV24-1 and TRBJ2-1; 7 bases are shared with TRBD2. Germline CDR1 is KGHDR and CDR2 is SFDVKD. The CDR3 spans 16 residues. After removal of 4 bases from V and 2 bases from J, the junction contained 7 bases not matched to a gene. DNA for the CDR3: TGTGCCACCAGTGACCCAACTAGCGACCCCTACAATGAGCAGTTCTTC. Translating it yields CATSDPTSDPYNEQFF.

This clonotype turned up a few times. CDR3: CSAQPAAGFGYTF. In DNA, the CDR3 is TGCAGTGCGCAGCCCGCCGCGGGGTTCGGCTACACCTTC. V usage is TRBV20-1 and J usage is TRBJ1-2; D unclear. V lost 6 bases, J lost 8 bases, and 19 bases lay in between. The CDR3 runs to 13 residues. Germline CDR1 reads DFQATT; CDR2 reads SNEGSKA (reference sequence).